This T cell receptor (beta chain) is drawn from a study of blood T cell repertoires in COVID-19. CDR1 is SGHTA and CDR2 is FQGNSA in the germline V gene. Trimming at V came to 2 bases and at J to 10 bases, leaving 10 bases not matched to a gene. The CDR3 has 15 residues. Here immunoSEQ multiplex PCR was the method, and the copy in TCRdb shows in-frame clones only, minus some. The sample gives 200,000 to 250,000 clones, approximately 90% of which show up once; roughly 2.6% is in the top ten. This TCR derives from a man in his thirties or forties with COVID-19, enrolled during active disease. The sequenced material came from peripheral blood. The chain carries TRBV7-2 and TRBJ2-1, with 8 bases that match TRBD2. The CDR3 reads CASSLIGLAPREQFF. The CDR3 DNA sequence: TGTGCCAGCAGCTTAATCGGACTAGCCCCCCGGGAGCAGTTCTTC.